The 4 T cell receptor beta chains in this list originate from one sample, sequenced in a study of blood T cell repertoires in COVID-19. Data came from immunoSEQ multiplex PCR; TCRdb stores just in-frame clones and leaves some out. The table lists 77,000 or so clones, 70% to 90% of them singletons. The specimen sequenced was peripheral blood. Receptor source: a man over 45 with active COVID-19.

The chain links TRBV28 to TRBJ1-2, with D possibly matching TRBD1 (6 bases). The germline V gene has CDR1 MDHEN and CDR2 SYDVKM. The CDR3 spans 14 residues. CDR3 DNA: TGTGGGGCGAAGGGACATCCACCTAACTATGGCTACACCTTC. Protein sequence: CGAKGHPPNYGYTF.

This chain links TRBV5-6 with TRBJ1-5, with D perhaps TRBD1 (5 bases). CDR1 and CDR2 (germline): SGHDT, YYEEEE. This CDR3 is 15 amino acids long. The germline V and J ends were trimmed by 5 bases and 7 bases, with 19 bases remaining between them. The CDR3, as DNA: TGTGCCAGCAGTTCGCGGGGGGGAATTGCACAGCCCCAGCATTTT. Translation gives CASSSRGGIAQPQHF.

The chain couples TRBV6-5 to TRBJ1-6; TRBD1 agrees at 10 bases. The junction had 6 bases not matched to a gene; V was cut back by 6 bases and J by 13 bases. The CDR3 sequence is 13 residues long. Germline CDR1 is MNHEY and CDR2 is SVGAGI. The CDR3 region has the DNA TGTGCCAGCAGGGGACAGGGGATTGCGCCCCTCCACTTT. Its protein is CASRGQGIAPLHF.

The chain couples TRBV7-8 to TRBJ2-6, with 7 bases lining up with TRBD2. Germline CDR1 reads SGHVS; CDR2 reads FQNEAQ. V was clipped by 5 bases and J by 2 bases; unmatched bases: 6. The length of the CDR3 is 16 residues. Here the CDR3 DNA reads TGTGCCAGCAGCCGGACTAGTTCCCCTGGGGCCAACGTCCTGACTTTC. This codes for CASSRTSSPGANVLTF.